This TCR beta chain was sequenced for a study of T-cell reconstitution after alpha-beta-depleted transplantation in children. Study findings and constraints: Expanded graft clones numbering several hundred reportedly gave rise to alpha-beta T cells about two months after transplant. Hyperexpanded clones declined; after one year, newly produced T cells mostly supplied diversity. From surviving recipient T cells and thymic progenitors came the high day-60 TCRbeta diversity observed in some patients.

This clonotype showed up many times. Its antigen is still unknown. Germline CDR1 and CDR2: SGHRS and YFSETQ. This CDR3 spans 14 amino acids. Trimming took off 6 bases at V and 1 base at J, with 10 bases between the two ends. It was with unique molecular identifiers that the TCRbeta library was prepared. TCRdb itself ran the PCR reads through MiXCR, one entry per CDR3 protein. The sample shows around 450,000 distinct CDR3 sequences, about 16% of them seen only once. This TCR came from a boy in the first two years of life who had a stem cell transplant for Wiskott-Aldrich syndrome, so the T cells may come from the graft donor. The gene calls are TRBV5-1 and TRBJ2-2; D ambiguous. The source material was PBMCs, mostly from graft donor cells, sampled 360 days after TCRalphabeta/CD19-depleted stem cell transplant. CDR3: CASKSVQNTGELFF. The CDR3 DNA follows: TGCGCCAGCAAGAGTGTTCAGAACACCGGGGAGCTGTTTTTT.